This TCR beta chain was retrieved from a study of cytomegalovirus exposure and HLA in healthy donors. Study-level findings and limits: Investigators reported 150 to 200 TCR beta chains as tied to cytomegalovirus. Presence/absence analyses took donor sequencing depth as roughly uniform.

Primers: 60 Vbeta forward and 13 Jbeta reverse. TCRdb's copy holds only in-frame clones and misses some; the assay was immunoSEQ multiplex PCR. Of around 80,000 clones listed, under 65% were seen once; the top ten hold 4% to 4.5%. Germline V gene data show CDR1 as SGHRS and CDR2 as YFSETQ. The CDR3 sequence is 13 residues long. The ends were cut back, 0 bases at V and 9 bases at J, with 7 bases in the middle. About this clone: Antigen unknown.

The sequencing sample was made of PBMCs. This sequence was found in a male donor in good health and CMV-seropositive. This sequence joins TRBV5-1 and TRBJ1-6, with D maybe TRBD1 (5 bases). CDR3 nucleotides: TGCGCCAGCAGCTTGGCAGGGTTTTCACCCCTCCACTTT. Its translation: CASSLAGFSPLHF.